This T cell receptor (beta chain) was identified in a study of T cell responses to AZD1222 COVID-19 vaccine. Study-level points and caveats: Nearly half of the spike-specific TCRs reportedly recognize variant regions that carry no mutations.

The assay was immunoSEQ multiplex PCR, and TCRdb's table has in-frame clones only and misses some. Of around 190,000 clones detected, just over 90% appear once; the ten largest clones hold 1.5% to 2%. Notes on this clone: Its antigen is unidentified.

J lost 2 bases, V lost 7 bases, and 8 bases had no gene match. The germline V gene encodes CDR1 MNHEY and CDR2 SVGAGI. This CDR3 spans 15 amino acids. Sequences were derived from peripheral blood, sampled 28 days after the second AZD1222 dose. The rearrangement joins TRBV6-5 to TRBJ2-7; 10 nucleotides align to TRBD2. This receptor was identified in an adult who received the AZD1222 COVID-19 vaccine. CDR3 loop: CASTRTSGSAYEQYF. In DNA, the CDR3 is TGTGCCAGCACTCGGACTAGCGGCAGCGCCTACGAGCAGTACTTC.